This T cell receptor (beta chain) came from a study of Graves' ophthalmopathy and Graves' hyperthyroidism (dated by TCRdb to the late 2010s). As for the study more broadly: A patient counted as having stable hyperthyroidism if there was no progression to ophthalmopathy within 18 months of follow-up. In a handful of hyperthyroidism patients, the T-cell repertoire of thyroid tissue was compared with the T-cell repertoire of blood. After sampling, hyperthyroidism patients received methimazole starting at 30 mg daily, and ophthalmopathy patients received high-dose intravenous methylprednisolone. In total, 135 blood samples were TCR-sequenced: 40 to 45 ophthalmopathy, under 80 hyperthyroidism and about 17 hyperthyroidism-to-ophthalmopathy patients. To explore V-J signatures that separate ophthalmopathy from hyperthyroidism, a discovery set of about 96 patients was enrolled, consisting of under 50 with ophthalmopathy and roughly 59 with stable hyperthyroidism. The independent validation cohort included 18 to 20 hyperthyroidism patients plus 17 patients who later progressed from hyperthyroidism to ophthalmopathy. The study used signatures of the TCR beta repertoire to tell Graves' ophthalmopathy apart from Graves' hyperthyroidism and to predict which patients would progress to ophthalmopathy.

As to this clonotype: Its antigen remains unidentified. A read error may explain this, as a much larger clone is one base away.

The investigation overall reported the following: In validation, the model predicted ophthalmopathy progression with roughly 68% sensitivity and roughly 78% specificity; about a dozen predicted patients were CT-confirmed with GO in a median of approximately 6.5 months. Most expanded thyroid clonotypes with a frequency above 0.001 also appeared in blood, which suggests that blood repertoires may reflect the immune response in the thyroid. Sample size was not predetermined statistically, and investigators were not blinded to group allocation. The 13-signature model separated ophthalmopathy from stable hyperthyroidism with 87.88% sensitivity and 81.08% specificity in cross-validation, and 80%/75% in the test set.

V lost 3 bases and J lost 9 bases, and the count of bases not matched to a germline gene is 6. The germline V gene yields MGHRA for CDR1 and YSYEKL for CDR2. The CDR3 spans 13 residues, from the cysteine through the phenylalanine. The kept DNA is CDR3 alone, 39 bases in frame from the first base. Hyperthyroidism patients were newly diagnosed, with disease duration under 2 months, and aged 18 to 65 years. Patients with other autoimmune diseases, uncontrolled infections, pregnancy or lactation were excluded. Diagnosis was based on clinical symptoms, serum thyroxine, TRAb, thyroid ultrasound and orbital computed tomography. Trizol reagent was used to extract the total RNA, and its quality was then checked on an Agilent 2100 Bioanalyzer. TCR beta CDR3 regions were amplified from RNA transcripts for repertoire sequencing. The first round of RT-PCR was done with HTBI primers and the Qiagen OneStep RT-PCR kit, and was followed by a second round of multiplex PCR, then size selection and purification. Libraries were sequenced paired-end with 100 bp reads on an Illumina HiSeq2000. In the original analysis: SOAPnuke was used for read processing, and reads with adapters, uncalled bases, a mean Phred below 15, or no exact constant-primer or identifier match were discarded. COPE v1.2.5 was used to merge the high-quality paired reads. Each unique nucleotide sequence was treated as a clonotype, and MiTCR v1.1 was used to align the clonotypes to the IMGT TRB V, D and J references. The analysis was limited to V-J combinations with a frequency above 0.0001, which together covered 99% to 99.2% of repertoires. For each V-J combination, a TCR clonal expansion and chaos score was defined as the ratio of F50 clonal expansion to chaos observed in the TCRdist matrix. Welch's t-statistics and random forest were used to narrow the features down to about a dozen V-J combinations, which were then fed into a naive Bayes classifier. The Morisita-Horn index was used to measure how similar the thyroid and blood repertoires were. TCRdb redid the processing of the public reads, applying fastp at Q25 and MiXCR, and retained in-frame beta chains. Every CDR3 protein is listed once, alongside the most common genes and DNA of its rows. V and J calls and clone size were set by TCRdb, not the authors. Across this sample there are around 1.1 million distinct CDR3 sequences, with about two fifths seen only once. The ten largest clones add up to around 10% of the sample.

The sample consisted of peripheral blood or thyroid tissue (not recorded which). The chain links TRBV4-1 with TRBJ2-5; 8 bases in the middle match TRBD1. This TCR came from an adult man with Graves' hyperthyroidism. The CDR3 in this case is CASSHRGQEAQYF. The DNA sequence is TGCGCCAGCAGCCACAGGGGGCAGGAGGCCCAGTACTTC.